The 28 T cell receptor beta chains presented below share a single source sample, sequenced in a study of OX40 agonist ivuxolimab in advanced cancers. Using immunoSEQ multiplex PCR, the repertoire was profiled, and TCRdb retains in-frame clones only, with some absent. The sample records fewer than 40,000 clones, about 90% being singletons. The sample was CD4+ or CD8+ T cells sorted from blood, taken in a trial of the OX40 agonist ivuxolimab. The receptors were gathered from an adult with an advanced solid tumor such as melanoma, head and neck, liver or kidney cancer.

The V gene is TRBV27, the J gene TRBJ2-5; 12 bases align to TRBD1. The trim removed 8 bases at V and 4 bases at J, leaving 5 bases unmatched. The V gene's germline CDR1 is MNHEY and CDR2 SMNVEV (reference sequence). The CDR3 length is 14 residues. The DNA of the CDR3 is TGTGCCAGCCCCGGGGACAGGGGGCGAGAGACCCAGTACTTC. This sequence encodes CASPGDRGRETQYF.

V is TRBV2 and J is TRBJ1-3; TRBD1 might be the D (6 bases). Trimming removed 3 bases at V and 2 bases at J, with 11 bases between. Per germline, CDR1 SNHLY and CDR2 FYNNEI. The CDR3 has 15 residues. CDR3 sequence: CASSDWGAAGNTIYF. CDR3 nucleotides: TGTGCCAGCAGTGATTGGGGGGCTGCTGGAAACACCATATATTTT.

The CDR3: CASSLEPAGSYEQYF. In DNA form, the CDR3 reads TGTGCCAGCAGCTTGGAGCCAGCGGGGTCCTACGAGCAGTACTTC. The rearrangement uses TRBV5-4 and TRBJ2-7; TRBD2 aligns across 7 bases. Unmatched junction bases numbered 4, after V lost 0 bases and J lost 1 base. CDR1 is SGHNT and CDR2 is YYREEE in the germline V gene (reference sequence). This CDR3 spans 15 amino acids.

The CDR3 DNA is TGTGCCAGCACCGAAGAGGCGGGGGGGACCCCCTACGAGCAGTACTTC. It codes for CASTEEAGGTPYEQYF. The J gene is TRBJ2-7, the V gene TRBV7-6, with 9 bases lining up with TRBD2. V lost 7 bases, J lost 2 bases, and 12 bases stayed unmatched. Looked up from germline, CDR1 is SGHVS and CDR2 is FNYEAQ. The CDR3 has 16 amino acids.

This clone appeared once. A read error may produce the germline difference seen at one junction end. The gene calls are TRBV7-7 and TRBJ2-2; 7 bases are a match to TRBD1. Germline CDR1 and CDR2: SSHAT and FNYEAQ (reference sequence). The CDR3 has 14 residues. The CDR3 spells CASSPPGGTGELFF. CDR3 nucleotide sequence: TGTGCTAGCAGCCCCCCAGGGGGTACCGGGGAGCTGTTTTTT.

The rearrangement joins TRBV7-9 to TRBJ2-5; the D gene is possibly TRBD1 (6 bases). CDR1 is SEHNR and CDR2 is FQNEAQ in the germline V gene (reference sequence). V lost 0 bases and J 3 bases, leaving 8 bases between the germline ends. This CDR3 spans 14 amino acids. This CDR3 is CASSLANREETQYF. CDR3 DNA: TGTGCCAGCAGCTTAGCGAACAGGGAAGAGACCCAGTACTTC. The entire variable domain, with the rest obtained from reference TRBV7-9 and TRBJ2-5, is as follows: DTGVSQNPRHKITKRGQNVTFRCDPISEHNRLYWYRQTLGQGPEFLTYFQNEAQLEKSRLLSDRFSAERPKGSFSTLEIQRTEQGDSAMYLCASSLANREETQYFGPGTRLLVL.

The V and J genes are TRBV19 and TRBJ1-2, with D perhaps TRBD1 (6 bases). The CDR3 length is 13 residues. Looked up from germline, CDR1 is LNHDA and CDR2 is SQIVND (reference sequence). V dropped 6 bases and J dropped 6 bases, with 14 bases sitting between them. CDR3 residues: CASSPTGYDGYTF. The DNA of the CDR3 is TGTGCCAGTAGCCCCACAGGGTATGATGGCTACACCTTC.

The chain is built from TRBV10-3 and TRBJ2-7; TRBD2 agrees at 14 bases. The CDR3 runs 18 residues. Germline V gene sequence: CDR1 ENHRY, CDR2 SYGVKD. V was pared by 7 bases and J by 2 bases, with 13 bases of the junction left unmatched. The CDR3 protein is CAITITGTSGGTTYEQYF. The CDR3 region has the DNA TGTGCCATCACCATAACCGGGACTAGCGGGGGTACCACCTACGAGCAGTACTTC.

The V gene is TRBV5-6, the J gene TRBJ1-2; D remains unclear. The V gene's germline CDR1 is SGHDT and CDR2 YYEEEE. The V end was cut by 0 bases, the J end by 8 bases, with 8 bases between. This CDR3 has 12 amino acids. The CDR3: CASSLDVRGYTF. The CDR3 nucleotides read TGTGCCAGCAGCTTGGATGTGCGCGGCTACACCTTC.

The chain employs TRBV5-1 and TRBJ2-2; D uncertain. The CDR3 has 14 residues. Trimming took off 1 base at V and 2 bases at J, with 6 bases between the two ends. Germline V lookup: CDR1 SGHRS, CDR2 YFSETQ. CDR3 coding DNA: TGCGCCAGCAGCTTGACAGTAAACACCGGGGAGCTGTTTTTT. It translates to CASSLTVNTGELFF.

This rearrangement joins TRBV30 to TRBJ1-1; 11 positions match TRBD1. J was trimmed by 11 bases and V by 5 bases; bases with no gene match: 10. The CDR3 loop spans 13 amino acids. The germline V gene encodes CDR1 GTSNPN and CDR2 SVGIG (reference sequence). This chain's CDR3 is CAWHRDRGFEAFF. DNA for the CDR3: TGTGCCTGGCACCGGGACAGGGGGTTTGAGGCTTTCTTT.

This clone is a singleton in its sample. This chain uses TRBV7-8 with TRBJ1-4; 7 nucleotides match TRBD1. This CDR3 comprises 17 residues. Germline-derived CDR1 and CDR2 are SGHVS and FQNEAQ. Losses at the gene ends were 5 bases for V and 3 bases for J; bases not matched to a gene: 12. CDR3 sequence reads: CASSLSRFGTANEKLFF. The CDR3 DNA follows: TGTGCCAGCAGCCTCTCACGATTCGGGACAGCTAATGAAAAACTGTTTTTT.

The chain recombines TRBV6-4 with TRBJ2-1; 9 bases agree with TRBD2. The CDR3 totals 11 residues. Trimming took 11 bases from V and 7 from J; bases not matched to a gene: 3. Looked up from germline, CDR1 is MRHNA and CDR2 is SNTAGT. The CDR3 here is CASSGGNEQFF. In DNA form, the CDR3 reads TGTGCCTCGAGCGGGGGGAATGAGCAGTTCTTC.

The chain has TRBV16 and TRBJ1-2; TRBD1 might be the D (5 bases). V lost 1 base to trimming and J lost 3 bases, with 12 bases between them. The germline V gene has CDR1 KGHSY and CDR2 FQNENV. The length of the CDR3 is 15 residues. CDR3 sequence: CASSQWQGGDYGYTF. The CDR3 DNA is TGTGCCAGCAGCCAATGGCAGGGCGGTGACTATGGCTACACCTTC.

This sequence joins TRBV27 and TRBJ1-1; D call uncertain. CDR3 size: 12 residues. Trimming left V 8 bases short and J 1 base short, with 8 bases between. Germline lookup yields CDR1 MNHEY and CDR2 SMNVEV (reference sequence). The DNA for the CDR3 is TGTGCCAGCTCCCCAGGGAACACTGAAGCTTTCTTT. Translation: CASSPGNTEAFF.

The chain recombines TRBV30 with TRBJ2-7; D is perhaps TRBD2 (6 bases). The ends were cut back, 3 bases at V and 4 bases at J, with 10 bases in the middle. The germline V gene has CDR1 GTSNPN and CDR2 SVGIG (reference sequence). CDR3 length equals 12 residues. CDR3 region: CAWRGAGYEQYF. The CDR3 nucleotides are TGTGCCTGGAGAGGGGCGGGGTACGAGCAGTACTTC.

The rearrangement joins TRBV30 to TRBJ1-2; 7 nucleotides align to TRBD1. The CDR3 sequence is 12 residues long. Germline CDR1 is GTSNPN and CDR2 is SVGIG (reference sequence). Unmatched junction bases numbered 5, after V lost 4 bases and J lost 6 bases. The CDR3 region is CAWTGGGHGYTF. The CDR3 DNA sequence: TGTGCCTGGACAGGGGGGGGCCATGGCTACACCTTC. Full variable domain (missing parts from reference TRBV30 and TRBJ1-2): SQTIHQWPATLVQPVGSPLSLECTVEGTSNPNLYWYRQAAGRGLQLLFYSVGIGQISSEVPQNLSASRPQDRQFILSSKKLLLSDSGFYLCAWTGGGHGYTFGSGTRLTVV.

The chain has TRBV13 and TRBJ1-1; 7 nucleotides match TRBD1. V shed 6 bases and J 6 bases; nucleotides not matched to a gene: 7. The CDR3 runs 13 residues. Per the germline V gene, CDR1 is PRHDT and CDR2 is FYEKMQ (reference sequence). The CDR3 loop is CASSSGGSPEAFF. CDR3 DNA sequence: TGTGCCAGCAGTTCAGGGGGAAGCCCTGAAGCTTTCTTT.

There are a few counts of this clone. This chain links TRBV7-7 with TRBJ2-5, with D hard to call. The CDR3 covers 14 residues. The V gene's germline CDR1 is SSHAT and CDR2 FNYEAQ (reference sequence). V was pared by 1 base and J by 4 bases, with 10 bases between. For the CDR3, the DNA is TGTGCCAGCAGCTTAGAGGCTGGGATAGAGACCCAGTACTTC. Amino acids: CASSLEAGIETQYF.

This clone rates as medium-sized (0.01 to 0.1%). V and J are TRBV6-5 and TRBJ1-5; D is undetermined. Germline CDR1 MNHEY, CDR2 SVGAGI. The CDR3 length is 13 residues. Trimming cost V 5 bases and J 0 bases, with 5 bases left between them. CDR3 sequence reads: CASSDNSNQPQHF. The CDR3 DNA follows: TGTGCCAGCAGTGACAATAGCAATCAGCCCCAGCATTTT.

The J gene is TRBJ1-2, the V gene TRBV7-8; 8 bases are shared with TRBD1. After removal of 5 bases from V and 7 bases from J, the junction contained 9 bases not matched to a gene. Germline CDR1 SGHVS, CDR2 FQNEAQ. This CDR3 has 14 amino acids. In DNA form, the CDR3 reads TGTGCCAGCAGCACAACAGGGGGGGAGTTTGGCTACACCTTC. Protein product: CASSTTGGEFGYTF.

The chain links TRBV6-5 to TRBJ2-7, with 8 bases matching TRBD1. V lost 6 bases, J lost 2 bases, and 6 bases stayed unmatched. CDR1 is MNHEY, CDR2 SVGAGI, per germline. The CDR3 has 14 residues. CDR3 amino acids: CASRPQGAPYEQYF. CDR3 nucleotide sequence: TGTGCCAGCAGGCCCCAGGGGGCCCCCTACGAGCAGTACTTC.

This chain joins TRBV10-3 and TRBJ2-7, with D uncertain. Germline V gene data show CDR1 as ENHRY and CDR2 as SYGVKD. The CDR3 is 15 amino acids. V was cut by 6 bases and J by 0 bases, with 15 bases left in between. The CDR3 loop is CAIRSHASDSYEQYF. The CDR3 bases are TGTGCCATCAGGTCACACGCCAGCGACTCCTACGAGCAGTACTTC.

The rearrangement uses TRBV7-2 and TRBJ1-1; no clear D. Germline loops: CDR1 SGHTA, CDR2 FQGNSA. The CDR3 has 12 residues. With 8 bases removed from V and 0 bases from J, the gap between germline ends came to 7 bases. The DNA for the CDR3 is TGTGCCAGCCAGCTTGTGAACACTGAAGCTTTCTTT. Protein product: CASQLVNTEAFF.

This chain connects TRBV4-1 to TRBJ1-2; D is undetermined. This CDR3 is built from 15 residues. Germline assignment: CDR1 MGHRA and CDR2 YSYEKL. Trimming left V 3 bases short and J 8 bases short, with 19 bases between. CDR3 region: CASSQSISDKKGYTF. CDR3 sequence (DNA): TGCGCCAGCAGCCAGTCAATAAGTGATAAAAAGGGCTACACCTTC.

The gene calls are TRBV19 and TRBJ1-1; possibly TRBD1 for D (5 bases). The germline V gene has CDR1 LNHDA and CDR2 SQIVND (reference sequence). The CDR3 runs 15 residues. V was cut by 0 bases and J by 2 bases, with 10 bases left in between. CDR3 loop: CASSIDFQGNTEAFF. Here the CDR3 DNA reads TGTGCCAGTAGTATAGATTTTCAGGGTAACACTGAAGCTTTCTTT.

The chain has TRBV10-3 and TRBJ2-5; no clear D. Per the germline V gene, CDR1 is ENHRY and CDR2 is SYGVKD. The CDR3 spans 12 residues. Trimming took 0 bases from V and 5 from J, leaving 4 bases between them. The CDR3 bases are TGTGCCATCAGTGAGTCGCTGGAGACCCAGTACTTC. It encodes CAISESLETQYF.

This chain uses TRBV5-6 with TRBJ2-5, with TRBD1 identical over 8 bases. The DNA matches TRBJ2-7 better at its end, which makes the J call doubtful. The CDR3 consists of 16 residues. Germline V gives CDR1 SGHDT, CDR2 YYEEEE. The CDR3 coding sequence is TGTGCCAGCAGCTTGGACTGGACAGGGAAAGGGTACGAGCAGTACTTC. Protein: CASSLDWTGKGYEQYF.